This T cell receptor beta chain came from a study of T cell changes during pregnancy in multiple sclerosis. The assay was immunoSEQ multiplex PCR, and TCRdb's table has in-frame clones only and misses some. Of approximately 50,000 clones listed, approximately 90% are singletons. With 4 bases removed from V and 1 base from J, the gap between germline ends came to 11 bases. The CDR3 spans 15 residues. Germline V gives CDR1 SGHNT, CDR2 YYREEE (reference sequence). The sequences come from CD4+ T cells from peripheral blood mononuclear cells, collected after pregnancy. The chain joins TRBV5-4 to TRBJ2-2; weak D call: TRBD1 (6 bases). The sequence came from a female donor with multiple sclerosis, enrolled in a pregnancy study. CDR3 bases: TGTGCCAGCAGCGCCGGACAGCAGAACACCGGGGAGCTGTTTTTT. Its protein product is CASSAGQQNTGELFF. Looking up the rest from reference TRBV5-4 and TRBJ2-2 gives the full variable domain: ETGVTQSPTHLIKTRGQQVTLRCSSQSGHNTVSWYQQALGQGPQFIFQYYREEENGRGNFPPRFSGLQFPNYSSELNVNALELDDSALYLCASSAGQQNTGELFFGEGSRLTVL.